The rows below give T cell receptor beta chains drawn from one sample of a study of coeliac disease. The repertoire was sequenced with immunoSEQ multiplex PCR; TCRdb's copy has only in-frame clones and lacks some. The top ten clones hold approximately 8% of a sample with thousands of clones, approximately 56% of them seen once. The sequencing sample was made of intraepithelial lymphocytes from the gut. These receptors were collected from a young woman with active celiac disease. Each CDR3 is given without its conserved first and last residue.

>TRBJ1-5|TRBV5-1
ASSPGQGNQPQH
>TRBJ2-2|TRBV9
ASSVTPGLAANTGELF
>TRBJ2-5|TRBV2
ASYEAGQGTQY
>TRBJ2-1|TRBV28
ASSLVFGLAVGEQF
>TRBJ2-5|TRBV10-1
ASSGGREVPETQY
>TRBJ2-3|TRBV28
ASSLLVTGIPRGVTDTQY
>TRBJ1-2|TRBV7-9
ASSAYRDRNYGYT
>TRBJ1-3|TRBV19
ASSASIASLSGNTIY
>TRBJ1-1|TRBV18
ASSPWDSEAF
>TRBJ2-7|TRBV10-2
ASSSTASYEQY
>TRBJ1-2|TRBV28
ASRPGSSYGYT
>TRBJ2-3|TRBV28
ASSHQRSYHTLDTQY
>TRBJ2-7|TRBV2
ASSPRQIIVGTDAYEQY
>TRBJ1-1|TRBV7-8
ASSLTGWGEAF
>TRBJ1-2|TRBV30
AWSVTGGYT
>TRBJ2-3|TRBV6-6
ASWAKGGTKDTQY
>TRBJ2-1|TRBV2
ASSTILRMAGGQF
>TRBJ2-7|TRBV19
ASSIGGRGEQY
>TRBJ2-3|TRBV11-3
ASSKGTSGRTDTQY
>TRBJ2-1|TRBV9
ASSVSPSTGLRASSHF
>TRBJ2-1|TRBV27
ASSSGPGGQF
>TRBJ2-1|TRBV7-9
ASSLRQGGKYNEQF
>TRBJ1-4|TRBV6-4
ASSDYYLGTARLRREKLF
>TRBJ2-1|TRBV13
ASSLEGQDFYNEQF
>TRBJ2-1|TRBV2
ASSEVRNEQF
>TRBJ2-5|TRBV5-4
ASSSQGEETQY
>TRBJ2-3|TRBV15
ATSRDRGLTDTQY
>TRBJ1-6|TRBV4-1
ASSQVVTRFHHNSPLH
>TRBJ1-1|TRBV25-1
ASSKLAGGYTEAF
>TRBJ2-1|TRBV28
ASSPQLAGGPTSYNEQF
>TRBJ1-1|TRBV6-5
ASSYSARVTEAF
>TRBJ1-1|TRBV18
ASSPLLTGSSPEAF
>TRBJ2-1|TRBV7-9
ASTADRLALYNEQF
>TRBJ2-2|TRBV6-1
ASREGNTGELF
>TRBJ2-7|TRBV7-9
ASSFGGAATYEQY
>TRBJ2-5|TRBV7-9
ASSAFSGAQETQY
>TRBJ2-3|TRBV7-9
ASSPPSSGDPTDTQY
>TRBJ1-4|TRBV7-9
ASSLGVGRVATNEKLF